This entry features one T cell receptor (beta chain) sequence. These data belong to a study of blood T cell repertoires in COVID-19. As for the study in general: Sites across the United States, Italy and Spain contributed samples from acute and convalescent COVID-19.

The cohort comprised adults aged about 18 to 100 years residing in 20 to 25 US areas. Recovery among Cohort 3 donors was established by two negative PCRs, clearance, or symptom resolution. Assay: immunoSEQ multiplex PCR; the TCRdb copy retains only in-frame clones and omits some. The data contain 150,000 to 200,000 clones, around 79% of them singletons. Germline V gives CDR1 KGHDR, CDR2 SFDVKD. V lost 7 bases, J lost 4 bases, and 9 bases lay in between. CDR3 length equals 12 residues. V is TRBV24-1 and J is TRBJ1-1, with D uncertain. Sequencing input: PBMCs or T cells enriched from blood (not recorded which). This clonotype was obtained from a man aged 50 to 59 who had recovered from COVID-19. The CDR3 DNA sequence: TGTGCCACCAGGTCCCCATCCACTGAAGCTTTCTTT. Translating gives CATRSPSTEAFF.